What follows is one T cell receptor (beta chain) and its context. Antigen unknown. These data are taken from a study of cytomegalovirus exposure and HLA in healthy donors. Study information: Most genotyped donors, 65% to 90% of 398, had Caucasian-associated genetic ancestry.

This CDR3 is built from 12 residues. CDR1 and CDR2 (germline): LGHNA, YNFKEQ. The V gene end was trimmed by 4 bases and the J gene end by 5 bases; junction bases not matched to a gene: 1. A multiplex PCR was run with 60 Vbeta primers and 13 Jbeta primers. TCRdb's table, derived via immunoSEQ multiplex PCR, lists solely in-frame clones and lacks some. The top ten clones hold more than 4% of a sample with 170,000 or so clones, approximately 84% of them seen once. Study-wide results and caveats: In a later analysis, at a false discovery rate of 0.05, roughly 17,000 TCR beta sequences were associated with HLA alleles. By a later analysis, the bulk of CMV-associated TCR beta chains appeared HLA-restricted.

The source is a girl between 5 and 17 years old in good health and CMV-seropositive. The sample comprised PBMCs. V and J are TRBV4-2 and TRBJ1-1; 7 nucleotides match TRBD1. The CDR3 sequence: CASSLTGTEAFF. For the CDR3, the DNA is TGTGCCAGCAGCCTGACAGGGACTGAAGCTTTCTTT.